Following are 7 T cell receptor beta chains from one sample sequenced in a study of T cells in Graves' hyperthyroidism and ophthalmopathy. There were TCR beta CDR3 regions amplified from RNA transcripts. TCR CDR3 regions were first amplified by RT-PCR with HTBI primers. Via MiXCR, TCRdb re-called the multiplex PCR reads, giving one row per CDR3 protein. The sample records under 130,000 distinct CDR3 sequences, 47% being singletons. Source material: blood. All receptors derive from a man in his forties with Graves' hyperthyroidism.

This clonotype came up many times. The J gene is TRBJ1-1, the V gene TRBV20-1; the D is unclear. Trimming took off 1 base at V and 1 base at J, with 10 bases between the two ends. This CDR3 is built from 14 residues. CDR1 DFQATT and CDR2 SNEGSKA come from the germline V gene (reference sequence). CDR3 bases: TGCAGTGCTAGAGTTAACGTACGGAACACTGAAGCTTTCTTT. This gives the protein CSARVNVRNTEAFF.

This clonotype has at least ten counts. V is TRBV7-9 and J is TRBJ1-2; D might be TRBD1 (5 bases). Trimming pared 5 bases from V and 6 bases from J, leaving 13 bases between. In germline, CDR1 is SEHNR, CDR2 FQNEAQ (reference sequence). The CDR3 loop spans 13 amino acids. CDR3 nucleotides: TGTGCCAGCAGCGCTCTAGGGGACGATGGCTACACCTTC. Translated, it gives CASSALGDDGYTF.

The rearrangement joins TRBV7-9 to TRBJ1-2; D call uncertain. The CDR3 contains 15 residues. Germline assignment: CDR1 SEHNR and CDR2 FQNEAQ (reference sequence). Trimming shortened V by 1 base and J by 5 bases, and 14 bases separated the two germline ends. CDR3 nucleotides: TGTGCCAGCAGCTTAGGAGCTGCGGAGACTTATGGCTACACCTTC. It translates to CASSLGAAETYGYTF.

Many counts were recorded for this clonotype. The V and J genes are TRBV29-1 and TRBJ2-7, with 10 positions matching TRBD1. The CDR3 extends over 13 amino acids. The V gene's germline CDR1 is SQVTM and CDR2 ANQGSEA. With V trimmed by 3 bases and J by 7 bases, 6 bases remained unmatched. The CDR3 nucleotides are TGCAGCGTTGAGGACAGGGGGATGGAGGAGCAGTACTTC. Amino acids: CSVEDRGMEEQYF.

V gene TRBV29-1 combines with J gene TRBJ1-1; TRBD1 is a possible D gene (5 bases). Per germline, CDR1 SQVTM and CDR2 ANQGSEA. CDR3 length: 14 amino acids. V shed 5 bases and J shed 0 bases, with 13 bases lying between them. The CDR3 DNA is TGCAGCGTTCTGGCAGGGATTTTGAACACTGAAGCTTTCTTT. Residues: CSVLAGILNTEAFF.

This clonotype was found many times. In DNA form, the CDR3 reads TGCAGTGCTAGGAGCCTAGCGGGGTCGAATGAGCAGTTCTTC. Amino acids: CSARSLAGSNEQFF. The gene calls are TRBV20-1 and TRBJ2-1; 9 nucleotides align to TRBD2. The CDR3 totals 14 residues. Germline V CDR1 and CDR2: DFQATT, SNEGSKA (reference sequence). The ends lost 3 bases at V and 7 bases at J; junction bases unmatched: 7.

This clonotype has at least ten counts. The chain has TRBV5-5 and TRBJ1-2, with a tentative D call TRBD1 (6 bases). This CDR3 is 16 amino acids long. Deletions cut 4 bases from V and 0 bases from J, with 16 bases between. CDR1 is SGHKS, CDR2 YYEKEE, per germline (reference sequence). CDR3 sequence reads: CASSEPGTLPNYGYTF. The CDR3 bases are TGTGCCAGCAGCGAACCCGGGACACTTCCTAACTATGGCTACACCTTC.